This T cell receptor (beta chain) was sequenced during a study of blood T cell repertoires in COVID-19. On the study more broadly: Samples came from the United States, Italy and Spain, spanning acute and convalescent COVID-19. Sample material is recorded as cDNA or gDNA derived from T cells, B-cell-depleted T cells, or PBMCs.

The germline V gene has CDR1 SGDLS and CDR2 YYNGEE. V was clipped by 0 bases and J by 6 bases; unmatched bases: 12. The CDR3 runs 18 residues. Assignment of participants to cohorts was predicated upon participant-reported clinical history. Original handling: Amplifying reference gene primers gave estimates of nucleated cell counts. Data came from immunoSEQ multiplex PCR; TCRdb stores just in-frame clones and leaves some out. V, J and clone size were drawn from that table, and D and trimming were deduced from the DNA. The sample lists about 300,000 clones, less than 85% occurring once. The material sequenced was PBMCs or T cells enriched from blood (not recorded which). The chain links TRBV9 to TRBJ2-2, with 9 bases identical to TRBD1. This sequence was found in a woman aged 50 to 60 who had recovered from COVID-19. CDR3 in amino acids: CASSVDGVGTGISGELFF. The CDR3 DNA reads TGTGCCAGCAGCGTAGATGGGGTGGGGACAGGGATCTCCGGGGAGCTGTTTTTT.